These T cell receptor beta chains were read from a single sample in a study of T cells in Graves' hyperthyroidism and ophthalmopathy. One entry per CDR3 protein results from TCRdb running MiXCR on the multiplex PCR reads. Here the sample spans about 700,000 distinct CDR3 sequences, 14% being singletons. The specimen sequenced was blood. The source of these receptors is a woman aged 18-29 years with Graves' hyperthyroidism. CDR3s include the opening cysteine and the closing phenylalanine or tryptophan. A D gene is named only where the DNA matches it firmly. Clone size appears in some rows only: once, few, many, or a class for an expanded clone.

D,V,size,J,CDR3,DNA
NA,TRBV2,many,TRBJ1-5,CASRVSAYSNQPQHF,TGTGCCAGCAGGGTCAGTGCTTATAGCAATCAGCCCCAGCATTTT
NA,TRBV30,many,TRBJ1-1,CAWSRTEAFF,TGTGCCTGGAGTCGGACTGAAGCTTTCTTT
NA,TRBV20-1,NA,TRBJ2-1,CSALPGREDEQFF,TGCAGTGCCCTTCCTGGACGGGAAGATGAACAGTTCTTC
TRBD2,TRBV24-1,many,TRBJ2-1,CATSDGLVTLNEQFF,TGTGCCACCAGTGACGGACTAGTCACCCTGAATGAGCAGTTCTTC
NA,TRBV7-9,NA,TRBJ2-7,CASSYGHHEQYF,TGTGCCAGCAGCTACGGCCACCATGAGCAGTACTTC
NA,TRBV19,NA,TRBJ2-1,CAGSGGSYNEQFF,TGTGCCGGTAGTGGCGGGTCTTACAATGAGCAGTTCTTC
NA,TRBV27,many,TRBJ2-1,CASSLRPEGNEQFF,TGTGCCAGCAGTCTCAGACCCGAGGGCAATGAGCAGTTCTTC
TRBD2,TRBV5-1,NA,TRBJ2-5,CASSLGRTSGGIQETQYF,TGCGCCAGCAGCTTGGGGCGGACTAGCGGGGGTATCCAAGAGACCCAGTACTTC
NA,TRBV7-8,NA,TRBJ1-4,CASSLVTDEKLFF,TGTGCCAGCAGCTTAGTTACCGATGAAAAACTGTTTTTT
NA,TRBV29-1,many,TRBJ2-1,CSVAPYNEQFF,TGCAGCGTGGCCCCCTACAATGAGCAGTTCTTC
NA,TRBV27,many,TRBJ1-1,CASASPRSLGGAFF,TGTGCCAGCGCCTCCCCGCGGAGCCTTGGGGGAGCTTTCTTT
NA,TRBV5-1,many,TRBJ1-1,CASSQQSNTEAFF,TGCGCCAGCAGCCAACAGTCGAACACTGAAGCTTTCTTT
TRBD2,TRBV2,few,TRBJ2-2,CASNILSGGGTGELFF,TGTGCCAGCAATATACTATCGGGAGGGGGAACCGGGGAGCTGTTTTTT
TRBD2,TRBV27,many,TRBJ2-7,CASSGEGHEQYF,TGTGCCAGCAGTGGGGAGGGCCACGAGCAGTACTTC
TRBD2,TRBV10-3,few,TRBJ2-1,CAISEAGGYNEQFF,TGTGCCATCAGTGAAGCGGGAGGTTACAATGAGCAGTTCTTC
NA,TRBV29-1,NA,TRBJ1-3,CSARLDSGNTIYF,TGCAGCGCGAGACTGGACTCTGGAAACACCATATATTTT
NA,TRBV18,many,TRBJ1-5,CASSPGIQPQHF,TGTGCCAGCTCACCTGGCATCCAGCCCCAGCATTTT
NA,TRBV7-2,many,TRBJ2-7,CASSLAGPSYEQYF,TGTGCCAGCAGCTTAGCGGGACCATCCTACGAGCAGTACTTC
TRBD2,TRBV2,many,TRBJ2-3,CASSEAASGTIRHTQYF,TGTGCCAGCAGTGAAGCGGCTAGCGGGACAATTCGACATACGCAGTATTTT
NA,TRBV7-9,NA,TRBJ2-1,CASSSIGTGEQFF,TGTGCCAGCAGCTCGATCGGGACTGGTGAGCAGTTCTTC
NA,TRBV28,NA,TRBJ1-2,CASSPGVGSNYGYTF,TGTGCCAGCAGTCCAGGGGTTGGGAGTAACTATGGCTACACCTTC
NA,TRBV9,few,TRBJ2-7,CASSVYRSSYEQYF,TGTGCCAGCAGCGTTTACCGGAGCTCCTACGAGCAGTACTTC
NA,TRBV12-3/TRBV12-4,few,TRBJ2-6,CASSMGEAGANVLTF,TGTGCCAGCAGTATGGGGGAGGCTGGGGCCAACGTCCTGACTTTC
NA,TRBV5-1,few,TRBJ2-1,CASSLATAEQFF,TGCGCCAGCAGCTTGGCGACAGCTGAGCAGTTCTTC
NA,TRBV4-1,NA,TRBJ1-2,CASSQFSSGAALLNYGYTF,TGCGCCAGCAGCCAATTCTCATCCGGGGCCGCCTTACTTAACTATGGCTACACCTTC
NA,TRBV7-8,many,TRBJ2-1,CASSSSRFHRTHEQFF,TGTGCCAGCAGCTCATCTCGGTTTCATCGCACCCATGAGCAGTTCTTC
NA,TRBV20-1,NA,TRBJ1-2,CSAFATPYGYTF,TGCAGTGCTTTCGCGACGCCCTATGGCTACACCTTC
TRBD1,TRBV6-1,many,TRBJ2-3,CASSRTGNPDTQYF,TGTGCCAGCAGCCGGACAGGGAACCCAGATACGCAGTATTTT
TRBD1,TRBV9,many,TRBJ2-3,CASSDRGEDTQYF,TGTGCCAGCAGCGACAGGGGAGAGGATACGCAGTATTTT
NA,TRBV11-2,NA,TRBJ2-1,CASSGGSGGSNNEQFF,TGTGCCAGCAGCGGGGGGTCGGGGGGCTCCAACAATGAGCAGTTCTTC
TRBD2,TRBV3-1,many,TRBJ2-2,CASSQVPQTSGMFGELFF,TGTGCCAGCAGCCAAGTGCCCCAGACTAGCGGGATGTTCGGGGAGCTGTTTTTT
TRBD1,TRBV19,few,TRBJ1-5,CASSISGQAISNQPQHF,TGTGCCAGTAGTATTTCGGGACAGGCTATTAGCAATCAGCCCCAGCATTTT
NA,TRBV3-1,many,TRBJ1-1,CAPRPVRRAFF,TGTGCCCCCCGCCCGGTACGCCGGGCTTTCTTT
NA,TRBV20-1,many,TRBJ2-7,CSARDLGTGKPYEQYF,TGCAGTGCTAGAGATTTAGGAACAGGGAAGCCCTACGAGCAGTACTTC
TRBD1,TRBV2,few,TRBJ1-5,CASTSRQGINQPQHF,TGTGCCAGCACTAGCCGACAGGGGATCAATCAGCCCCAGCATTTT
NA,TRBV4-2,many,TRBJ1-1,CASSQDKGYTEAFF,TGTGCCAGCAGCCAAGATAAGGGGTACACTGAAGCTTTCTTT
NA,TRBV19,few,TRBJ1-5,CASSQGPRQPQHF,TGTGCCAGTTCCCAGGGACCGCGGCAGCCCCAGCATTTT
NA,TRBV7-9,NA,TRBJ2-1,CASSLVPTLGNEQFF,TGTGCCAGCAGCTTAGTCCCCACTTTGGGCAATGAGCAGTTCTTC